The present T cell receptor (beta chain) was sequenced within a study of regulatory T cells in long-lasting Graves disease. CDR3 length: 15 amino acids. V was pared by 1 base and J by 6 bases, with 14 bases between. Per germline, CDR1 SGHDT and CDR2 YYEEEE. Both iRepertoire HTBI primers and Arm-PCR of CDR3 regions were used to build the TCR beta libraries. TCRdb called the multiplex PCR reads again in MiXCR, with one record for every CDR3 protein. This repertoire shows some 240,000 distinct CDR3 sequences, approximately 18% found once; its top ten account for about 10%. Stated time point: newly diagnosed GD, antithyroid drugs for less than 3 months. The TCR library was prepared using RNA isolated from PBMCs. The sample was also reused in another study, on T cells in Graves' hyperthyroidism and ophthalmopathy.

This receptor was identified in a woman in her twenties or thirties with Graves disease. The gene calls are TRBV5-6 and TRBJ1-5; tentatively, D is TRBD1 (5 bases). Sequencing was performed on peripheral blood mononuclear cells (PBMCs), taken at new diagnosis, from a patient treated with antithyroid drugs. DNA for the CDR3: TGTGCCAGCAGCTTGTACACGCCTGGGGGTCAGCCCCAGCATTTT. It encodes CASSLYTPGGQPQHF.